This TCR beta chain was found in a study of response to subunit inactivated influenza vaccine. TCRdb called the RT-PCR reads again in MiXCR, with one record for every CDR3 protein. This sample carries around 200,000 distinct CDR3 sequences, around 12% of them seen once, and the ten largest clones take 25% to 30%. This CDR3 has 14 amino acids. The V and J ends lost 0 bases and 6 bases, in that order; junction bases with no gene match: 3. Germline CDR1 is SGHVS and CDR2 is FQNEAQ. The data were also submitted as part of a second study, on T cells expressing NK-cell markers. From that study: The cDNA for TCR beta came from 5'RACE template switching with UMIs. The authors sequenced eight donors, of whom seven were HCMV-seropositive and one was seronegative.

The receptor was isolated from a man aged 50-60 years who received an inactivated influenza vaccine. Source: CD8+ T cells sorted from PBMCs, taken about 12 days after vaccination. The V call is TRBV7-8, the J call TRBJ2-7, with 9 bases matching TRBD1. The CDR3 DNA reads as TGTGCCAGCAGCTTAGCCGGGACAGGGAGCGAGCAGTACTTC. Encoded protein: CASSLAGTGSEQYF.